These 15 T cell receptor beta chains came from one sample sequenced in a study of T cell clonotyping in hematopoietic cell transplantation. Assay: immunoSEQ multiplex PCR; the TCRdb copy retains only in-frame clones and omits some. Among about 69,000 clones listed, 90% to 96% were seen once. Time point reported: recipient sample about 28 days before transplant, after cytoreduction. The sequenced sample was peripheral blood mononuclear cells, obtained before stem cell transplant. The source of these receptors is a woman between 45 and 65 years old with acute myeloid leukemia. Some clones in this sample may be carry-over from other donors' samples.

The chain is built from TRBV6-5 and TRBJ2-5; TRBD2 aligns across 12 bases. Per germline, CDR1 MNHEY and CDR2 SVGAGI. V was clipped by 5 bases and J by 4 bases; unmatched bases: 2. This CDR3 comprises 14 residues. This CDR3 reads CASSTLAGGETQYF. The CDR3 nucleotides are TGTGCCAGCAGTACACTAGCGGGGGGAGAGACCCAGTACTTC.

The V and J genes are TRBV6-5 and TRBJ1-1; the match to TRBD1 covers 8 bases. The germline gives CDR1 MNHEY, CDR2 SVGAGI. The CDR3 is 15 amino acids. With V trimmed by 5 bases and J by 8 bases, 13 bases remained unmatched. The CDR3 loop reads CASSGIRGLRSEAFF. The DNA for the CDR3 is TGTGCCAGCAGTGGAATCAGGGGGCTACGTTCCGAAGCTTTCTTT.

The chain has TRBV30 and TRBJ2-1, with TRBD2 matching 8 bases. V was clipped by 0 bases and J by 10 bases; unmatched bases: 8. This CDR3 has 14 residues. CDR1 is GTSNPN, CDR2 SVGIG, per germline (reference sequence). CDR3 in amino acids: CAWSVGLAFSEQFF. CDR3 in DNA: TGTGCCTGGAGTGTAGGACTAGCTTTTTCCGAGCAGTTCTTC.

The V and J genes are TRBV7-2 and TRBJ2-1; maybe TRBD1 (5 bases). V shed 6 bases and J shed 9 bases, with 9 bases lying between them. Looked up from germline, CDR1 is SGHTA and CDR2 is FQGNSA. The CDR3 is 11 amino acids. Here the CDR3 reads CASSWGLEQFF. The CDR3, as DNA: TGTGCCAGCAGTTGGGGCCTTGAGCAGTTCTTC.

The J gene is TRBJ2-5, the V gene TRBV7-6; 9 bases are a match to TRBD2. The CDR3 length is 13 residues. Per germline, CDR1 SGHVS and CDR2 FNYEAQ. The V gene end was trimmed by 8 bases and the J gene end by 3 bases; junction bases not matched to a gene: 4. As DNA, the CDR3 is TGTGCCAGCGTTGGCGGGGGGGAAGAGACCCAGTACTTC. Amino acid sequence: CASVGGGEETQYF.

The chain links TRBV11-2 to TRBJ1-5, with D possibly TRBD1 on 6 matching bases. The V gene's germline CDR1 is SGHAT and CDR2 FQNNGV. V dropped 5 bases and J dropped 2 bases, with 13 bases sitting between them. The CDR3 length is 15 residues. The CDR3 nucleotides are TGTGCCAGCAGCGAGGGGGGGGCTCGCAATCAGCCCCAGCATTTT. Protein: CASSEGGARNQPQHF. Looking up the rest from reference TRBV11-2 and TRBJ1-5 gives the full variable domain: EAGVAQSPRYKIIEKRQSVAFWCNPISGHATLYWYQQILGQGPKLLIQFQNNGVVDDSQLPKDRFSAERLKGVDSTLKIQPAKLEDSAVYLCASSEGGARNQPQHFGDGTRLSIL.

The V gene is TRBV30, the J gene TRBJ1-2; unclear D gene. CDR3 length equals 10 residues. The V end lost 5 bases, the J end lost 8 bases, and 9 bases lay between the germline ends. The germline gives CDR1 GTSNPN, CDR2 SVGIG (reference sequence). CDR3 amino acids: CAWWLEGYTF. For the CDR3, the DNA is TGTGCCTGGTGGTTGGAAGGCTACACCTTC.

The chain carries TRBV30 and TRBJ1-3; D is unclear. Germline V lookup: CDR1 GTSNPN, CDR2 SVGIG (reference sequence). The CDR3 extends over 15 amino acids. V lost 0 bases and J 4 bases, leaving 13 bases between the germline ends. The CDR3, as DNA: TGTGCCTGGAGTGTAATCCAGTTAACGGGAAACACCATATATTTT. Protein: CAWSVIQLTGNTIYF.

This chain connects TRBV6-1 to TRBJ2-2; TRBD2 aligns across 11 bases. The trim removed 3 bases at V and 6 bases at J, leaving 3 bases unmatched. The CDR3 spans 15 residues. The V gene's germline CDR1 is MNHNS and CDR2 SASEGT. The DNA of the CDR3 is TGTGCCAGCAGTGAGTGGACTAGCGGGTCCGGGGAGCTGTTTTTT. It codes for CASSEWTSGSGELFF.

The chain uses TRBV19 and TRBJ2-5, with TRBD1 matching 8 bases. J gave up 5 bases and V 5 bases, and 4 bases lay outside the gene matches. CDR1 is LNHDA and CDR2 is SQIVND in the germline V gene (reference sequence). CDR3 length equals 13 residues. The CDR3 region has the DNA TGTGCCAGTAGTCCGGACAGGGTGGAGACCCAGTACTTC. This encodes CASSPDRVETQYF. Drawing the rest from reference TRBV19 and TRBJ2-5, the complete variable domain is DGGITQSPKYLFRKEGQNVTLSCEQNLNHDAMYWYRQDPGQGLRLIYYSQIVNDFQKGDIAEGYSVSREKKESFPLTVTSAQKNPTAFYLCASSPDRVETQYFGPGTRLLVL.

The chain couples TRBV19 to TRBJ2-7, with TRBD1 as a possible D gene (7 bases). The CDR3 extends over 14 amino acids. V was pared by 5 bases and J by 2 bases, with 13 bases between. Germline values: CDR1 LNHDA, CDR2 SQIVND (reference sequence). CDR3 loop: CASSGSRGAYEQYF. In nucleotides, the CDR3 is TGTGCCAGTAGTGGAAGCAGGGGGGCCTACGAGCAGTACTTC.

The rearrangement joins TRBV9 to TRBJ2-7; D may correspond to TRBD1 or TRBD2 (5 bases each). V lost 7 bases and J lost 3, with 17 bases in between. The CDR3 totals 14 residues. From germline, CDR1 is SGDLS and CDR2 YYNGEE. The CDR3 spells CASFPGPHGYEQYF. As DNA, the CDR3 is TGTGCCAGCTTCCCGGGACCTCATGGCTACGAGCAGTACTTC.

In this sample, this clone turned up once. The chain carries TRBV5-4 and TRBJ2-3, with 7 bases matching TRBD2. In germline, CDR1 is SGHNT, CDR2 YYREEE (reference sequence). The CDR3 length is 15 residues. J lost 10 bases, V lost 2 bases, and 13 bases had no gene match. The CDR3 nucleotides are TGTGCCAGCAGCTTTACCCTAGCGGAAATGGATGCGCAGTATTTT. It yields the protein CASSFTLAEMDAQYF.

This chain joins TRBV4-1 and TRBJ1-1; D unresolved. Per germline, CDR1 MGHRA and CDR2 YSYEKL. This CDR3 has 13 residues. Trimming cost V 1 base and J 6 bases, with 9 bases left between them. The CDR3 DNA sequence: TGCGCCAGCAGCCAAGCGGGGAGCCCTGAAGCTTTCTTT. Translation gives CASSQAGSPEAFF.

The rearrangement uses TRBV7-3 and TRBJ1-2, with 7 bases lining up with TRBD1. This CDR3 contains 14 residues. Unmatched junction bases numbered 6, after V lost 5 bases and J lost 3 bases. Germline-derived CDR1 and CDR2 are SGHTA and FQGTGA. In nucleotides, the CDR3 is TGTGCCAGCAGCGTAAGGGGGCGGGACTATGGCTACACCTTC. Residues: CASSVRGRDYGYTF.